The rows below give T cell receptor beta chains drawn from one sample of a study of blood T cell repertoires in COVID-19. This table comes from immunoSEQ multiplex PCR, and its TCRdb copy is limited to in-frame clones, with some not included. The profile covers roughly 100,000 clones, with more than 65% appearing a single time and roughly 18% taken by the ten largest. Sequences were obtained from peripheral blood. The receptors shown here come from a woman of 80 years or more with active or convalescent COVID-19. The CDR3 runs from the conserved cysteine through the conserved F or W. Fields, in order: clone size, V gene, J gene, D gene, CDR3 DNA, CDR3 protein. D genes are given only for firm matches. Only part of the rows carry a size: once, few, many, or a class if the clone is expanded.

abundance: -
v_gene: TRBV6-5
j_gene: TRBJ2-5
d_gene: TRBD1
CDR3nt: TGTGCCAGCAGTTCTCCCGGGACAGCACAAGAGACCCAGTACTTC
CDR3aa: CASSSPGTAQETQYF

abundance: -
v_gene: TRBV11-2
j_gene: TRBJ2-4
d_gene: TRBD1
CDR3nt: TGTGCCAGCAGCTTAGATGGGACAGGAATAAACATTCAGTACTTC
CDR3aa: CASSLDGTGINIQYF

abundance: -
v_gene: TRBV5-1
j_gene: TRBJ2-3
d_gene: -
CDR3nt: TGCGCCAGCAGCTTGGAGGCGGGATCCACAGATACGCAGTATTTT
CDR3aa: CASSLEAGSTDTQYF

abundance: -
v_gene: TRBV3-1/TRBV3-2
j_gene: TRBJ1-2
d_gene: -
CDR3nt: TGTGCCAGCAGCCCCAGCGGCAGGACGTATGGCTACACCTTC
CDR3aa: CASSPSGRTYGYTF

abundance: -
v_gene: TRBV4-1
j_gene: TRBJ1-1
d_gene: -
CDR3nt: TGCGCCAGCAGCCAAGAGCCAGGGGTGAACACTGAAGCTTTCTTT
CDR3aa: CASSQEPGVNTEAFF

abundance: -
v_gene: TRBV27
j_gene: TRBJ2-1
d_gene: TRBD2
CDR3nt: TGTGCCAGCAGCTCCGGGACTAGATTAGAGCAGTTCTTC
CDR3aa: CASSSGTRLEQFF

abundance: -
v_gene: TRBV5-1
j_gene: TRBJ2-5
d_gene: -
CDR3nt: TGCGCCAGCAGCCCGAGGGCCTCCGGGGAGACCCAGTACTTC
CDR3aa: CASSPRASGETQYF

abundance: -
v_gene: TRBV28
j_gene: TRBJ2-5
d_gene: -
CDR3nt: TGTGCCAGCAGTCTCGGCAGGGGTGGAGAGACCCAGTACTTC
CDR3aa: CASSLGRGGETQYF

abundance: -
v_gene: TRBV2
j_gene: TRBJ2-3
d_gene: TRBD1
CDR3nt: TGTGCCAGCAGTGGACAGGGAACAGATACGCAGTATTTT
CDR3aa: CASSGQGTDTQYF

abundance: -
v_gene: TRBV28
j_gene: TRBJ2-7
d_gene: TRBD2
CDR3nt: TGTGCCAGCAGTTTACCGTCGGCTAGCGGGAGCTCTTTTGCCTACGAGCAGTACTTC
CDR3aa: CASSLPSASGSSFAYEQYF

abundance: -
v_gene: TRBV28
j_gene: TRBJ1-4
d_gene: -
CDR3nt: TGTGCCAGCAGTTCACTGAGCGAAAGTGAAAAACTGTTTTTT
CDR3aa: CASSSLSESEKLFF

abundance: -
v_gene: TRBV11-1
j_gene: TRBJ1-1
d_gene: TRBD1
CDR3nt: TGTGCCAGCAGCTTGACAGGGGGGACTGAAGCTTTCTTT
CDR3aa: CASSLTGGTEAFF

abundance: once
v_gene: TRBV7-6
j_gene: TRBJ1-1
d_gene: -
CDR3nt: TGTGCCAGCAGCTTAAATCCCCTCTCAGGGTCGGTCACTGAAGCTTTCTTT
CDR3aa: CASSLNPLSGSVTEAFF

abundance: -
v_gene: TRBV30
j_gene: TRBJ2-4
d_gene: TRBD2
CDR3nt: TGTGCCTGGAGTCCCGGGGGGGCCGGCAAAAACATTCAGTACTTC
CDR3aa: CAWSPGGAGKNIQYF

abundance: -
v_gene: TRBV29-1
j_gene: TRBJ1-5
d_gene: TRBD1
CDR3nt: TGCAGCGTTGCCGAAGAGGGGGCCAATCAGCCCCAGCATTTT
CDR3aa: CSVAEEGANQPQHF

abundance: -
v_gene: TRBV5-8
j_gene: TRBJ1-3
d_gene: -
CDR3nt: TGTGCCAGCAGTAGAGTCCGACAAGCCTCTGGAAACACCATATATTTT
CDR3aa: CASSRVRQASGNTIYF

abundance: -
v_gene: TRBV6-5
j_gene: TRBJ1-4
d_gene: TRBD1
CDR3nt: TGTGCCAGCAGTACCGACAGGGCTGTTGAAAAACTGTTTTTT
CDR3aa: CASSTDRAVEKLFF

abundance: few
v_gene: TRBV10-2
j_gene: TRBJ2-7
d_gene: -
CDR3nt: TGCGCCAGCTCCTCGGCAGGGGCTACCTACGAGCAGTACTTC
CDR3aa: CASSSAGATYEQYF

abundance: -
v_gene: TRBV6-5
j_gene: TRBJ1-6
d_gene: -
CDR3nt: TGTGCCAGCAGTTACCTGGCCCGTAGGCGGTCACCCCTCCACTTT
CDR3aa: CASSYLARRRSPLHF

abundance: -
v_gene: TRBV5-1
j_gene: TRBJ2-7
d_gene: TRBD2
CDR3nt: TGTGCCAGCAGTACCCGAATTGCGGGGGACGAGCAGTACTTC
CDR3aa: CASSTRIAGDEQYF

abundance: -
v_gene: TRBV28
j_gene: TRBJ2-7
d_gene: TRBD1
CDR3nt: TGTGCCAGCAGTGTAACCGGGACAGGGACCTACGAGCAGTACTTC
CDR3aa: CASSVTGTGTYEQYF

abundance: few
v_gene: TRBV6-2/TRBV6-3
j_gene: TRBJ1-2
d_gene: -
CDR3nt: TGTGCCAGCAGTTACCAGGCCTTTGGCTACACCTTC
CDR3aa: CASSYQAFGYTF

abundance: -
v_gene: TRBV4-1
j_gene: TRBJ2-1
d_gene: TRBD2
CDR3nt: TGCGCCAGCAGCCAAGCCGGACTAGCGGGTTACAATGAGCAGTTCTTC
CDR3aa: CASSQAGLAGYNEQFF

abundance: -
v_gene: TRBV7-8
j_gene: TRBJ1-5
d_gene: TRBD1
CDR3nt: TGTGCCAGCAGCTTAGGTGAGGGGGCCAGGCAGCCCCAGCATTTT
CDR3aa: CASSLGEGARQPQHF

abundance: once
v_gene: TRBV19
j_gene: TRBJ2-3
d_gene: TRBD2
CDR3nt: TGTGCCAGTAGCCCGACTAGCGGGAGGGTGGATACGCAGTATTTT
CDR3aa: CASSPTSGRVDTQYF

abundance: once
v_gene: TRBV5-4
j_gene: TRBJ1-4
d_gene: -
CDR3nt: TGTGCCAGCAGCTCCGCGGGGGGTTTCAATGAAAAACTGTTTTTT
CDR3aa: CASSSAGGFNEKLFF

abundance: -
v_gene: TRBV7-9
j_gene: TRBJ2-1
d_gene: -
CDR3nt: TGTGCCAGCAGCTCACGCTACTTAAGCAATGAGCAGTTCTTC
CDR3aa: CASSSRYLSNEQFF

abundance: -
v_gene: TRBV6-1
j_gene: TRBJ2-7
d_gene: TRBD2
CDR3nt: TGTGCCAGCAGTGAAGGATCCCTAGCGGGAGCCTACGAGCAGTACTTC
CDR3aa: CASSEGSLAGAYEQYF

abundance: few
v_gene: TRBV19
j_gene: TRBJ1-1
d_gene: -
CDR3nt: TGTGCCAGTAGTATAGCTAGGCAGGGAGGGCCTGAAGCTTTCTTT
CDR3aa: CASSIARQGGPEAFF

abundance: few
v_gene: TRBV21-1
j_gene: TRBJ2-7
d_gene: -
CDR3nt: TGTGCCAGCAGCCTGGGACAGGGGGGCCACGAGCAGTACTTC
CDR3aa: CASSLGQGGHEQYF

abundance: -
v_gene: TRBV19
j_gene: TRBJ2-1
d_gene: TRBD2
CDR3nt: TGTGCCAGTAGTATAAGGGGGGCTAGCGGGAGAGGCAATGAGCAGTTCTTC
CDR3aa: CASSIRGASGRGNEQFF

abundance: -
v_gene: TRBV14
j_gene: TRBJ2-4
d_gene: -
CDR3nt: TGTGCCAGCAGCCGGGGCAGGGCGGACATTCAGTACTTC
CDR3aa: CASSRGRADIQYF

abundance: -
v_gene: TRBV5-1
j_gene: TRBJ2-1
d_gene: TRBD2
CDR3nt: TGCGCCAGCAGACTCTCGGGACTAGCGGGAGGCAATGAGCAGTTCTTC
CDR3aa: CASRLSGLAGGNEQFF

abundance: -
v_gene: TRBV2
j_gene: TRBJ2-7
d_gene: -
CDR3nt: TGTGCCAGCAGTGAATTGCGGGCAGACTACGAGCAGTACTTC
CDR3aa: CASSELRADYEQYF

abundance: -
v_gene: TRBV19
j_gene: TRBJ2-7
d_gene: TRBD1
CDR3nt: TGTGCCAGTAGTATCCAGGGGGCGCCGGGAGTCGAGCAGTACTTC
CDR3aa: CASSIQGAPGVEQYF

abundance: -
v_gene: TRBV27
j_gene: TRBJ2-1
d_gene: -
CDR3nt: TGTGCCAGTCAGGTTTCACTTTACAATGAGCAGTTCTTC
CDR3aa: CASQVSLYNEQFF

abundance: -
v_gene: TRBV5-1
j_gene: TRBJ2-1
d_gene: -
CDR3nt: TGCGCCAGCAGCTCCGTTACTTCCTACAATGAGCAGTTCTTC
CDR3aa: CASSSVTSYNEQFF

abundance: few
v_gene: TRBV5-1
j_gene: TRBJ1-5
d_gene: TRBD1
CDR3nt: TGCGCCAGCAGCTTGGGGACAGGACCAAATCAGCCCCAGCATTTT
CDR3aa: CASSLGTGPNQPQHF

abundance: -
v_gene: TRBV11-2
j_gene: TRBJ2-1
d_gene: TRBD2
CDR3nt: TGTGCCAGCAGCCCACTAGCGGGGAAGGGGAATGAGCAGTTCTTC
CDR3aa: CASSPLAGKGNEQFF

abundance: -
v_gene: TRBV15
j_gene: TRBJ2-6
d_gene: TRBD1
CDR3nt: TGTGCCACCAGCACTAGGACAGGGGGCGTCCGGTCTGGGGCCAACGTCCTGACTTTC
CDR3aa: CATSTRTGGVRSGANVLTF

abundance: -
v_gene: TRBV5-1
j_gene: TRBJ2-2
d_gene: -
CDR3nt: TGCGCCAGCAGCCCATCTGGGGCTAGCGAAACCGGGGAGCTGTTTTTT
CDR3aa: CASSPSGASETGELFF